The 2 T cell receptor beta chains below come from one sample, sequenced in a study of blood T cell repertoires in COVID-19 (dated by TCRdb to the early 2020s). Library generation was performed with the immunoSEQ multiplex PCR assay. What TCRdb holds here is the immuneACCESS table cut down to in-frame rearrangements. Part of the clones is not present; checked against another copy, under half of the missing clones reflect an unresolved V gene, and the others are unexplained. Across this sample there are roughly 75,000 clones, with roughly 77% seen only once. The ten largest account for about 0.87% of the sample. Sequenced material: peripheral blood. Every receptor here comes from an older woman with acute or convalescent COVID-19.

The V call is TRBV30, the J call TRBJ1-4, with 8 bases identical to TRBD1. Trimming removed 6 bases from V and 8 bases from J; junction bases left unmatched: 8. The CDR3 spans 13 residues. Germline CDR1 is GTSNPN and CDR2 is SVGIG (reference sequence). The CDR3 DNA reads TGTGCCTGCACCGGGACAGGTGGGGAAAAACTGTTTTTT. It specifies CACTGTGGEKLFF. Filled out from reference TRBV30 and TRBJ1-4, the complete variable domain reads SQTIHQWPATLVQPVGSPLSLECTVEGTSNPNLYWYRQAAGRGLQLLFYSVGIGQISSEVPQNLSASRPQDRQFILSSKKLLLSDSGFYLCACTGTGGEKLFFGSGTQLSVL.

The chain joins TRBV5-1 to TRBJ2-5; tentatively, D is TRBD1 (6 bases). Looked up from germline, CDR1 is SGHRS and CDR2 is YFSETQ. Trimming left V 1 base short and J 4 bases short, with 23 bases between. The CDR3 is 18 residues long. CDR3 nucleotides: TGCGCCAGCAGCTTGAGGTTTCCAGGGGCGGTGGACCCAGAGACCCAGTACTTC. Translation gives CASSLRFPGAVDPETQYF.